This TCR beta chain was identified during a study of cytomegalovirus exposure and HLA in healthy donors. The PCR used 60 Vbeta and 13 Jbeta primers. Generated by immunoSEQ multiplex PCR, the TCRdb table keeps only in-frame clones and is missing some. Of 130,000 or so clones listed, 73% are singletons. Comments on this clone: Its cognate antigen is unknown.

This CDR3 has 17 amino acids. Overall study results and limits: What a later analysis reportedly showed was that an Asian-associated ancestry cluster had fewer N-insertions than the approximately 670-donor mean. As confirmed in vitro, a few CMV-associated chains were specific for CMV antigens.

The rearrangement joins TRBV12-2 to TRBJ2-7; the tabulated D call, TRBD2, remains unverified against the DNA. TRBV12-2 is an annotated pseudogene. Source material: PBMCs. This TCR was recovered from a woman between 40 and 50 years old in good health and CMV-seropositive. The CDR3 DNA reads as TGTGCAAGTCCCGCCAGTGTGATCCTAGCGGGAGTTAACGAGCAGTACTTC. It is translated as CASPASVILAGVNEQYF.